The present entry profiles one T cell receptor (beta chain) with its context. Its matching antigen is unknown. This sample stems from a study of cytomegalovirus exposure and HLA in healthy donors. Study findings and constraints: The study labeled about 160 TCR beta chains cytomegalovirus-associated. Sequence variants that were highly shared formed a cluster that was likely a sequencing artifact. Being indistinguishable, some V segments were excluded, TRBV6-2 and TRBV6-3 among them.

The PCR employed 60 Vbeta primers together with 13 Jbeta primers. TCRdb keeps only in-frame clones here, not all; method: immunoSEQ multiplex PCR. The sample records 300,000 or so clones, about 83% being singletons. Trimming cost V 2 bases and J 1 base, with 15 bases left between them. CDR3 length equals 16 residues. In germline, CDR1 is SQVTM, CDR2 ANQGSEA. The TCR comes from a woman between 40 and 50 years old in good health and CMV-seropositive. The V gene is TRBV29-1, the J gene TRBJ2-4; D is perhaps TRBD1 (6 bases). The sample consisted of PBMCs. CDR3 residues: CSVETGSQRAKNIQYF. DNA of the CDR3: TGCAGCGTTGAAACAGGGTCACAGCGGGCCAAAAACATTCAGTACTTC.